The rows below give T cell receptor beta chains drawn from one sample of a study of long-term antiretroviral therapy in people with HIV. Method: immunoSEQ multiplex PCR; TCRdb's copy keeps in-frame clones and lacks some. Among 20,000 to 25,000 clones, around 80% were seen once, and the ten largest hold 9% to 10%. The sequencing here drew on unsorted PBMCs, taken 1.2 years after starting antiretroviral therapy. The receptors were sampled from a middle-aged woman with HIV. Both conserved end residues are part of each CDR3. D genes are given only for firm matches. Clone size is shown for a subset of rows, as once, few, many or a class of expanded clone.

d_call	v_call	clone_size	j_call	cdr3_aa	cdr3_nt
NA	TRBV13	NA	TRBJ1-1	CASSLLTWDKSTEAFF	TGTGCCAGCAGCTTATTAACTTGGGACAAGTCGACTGAAGCTTTCTTT
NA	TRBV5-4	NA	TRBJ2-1	CASRLGVEQFF	TGTGCCAGCAGACTGGGGGTCGAGCAGTTCTTC
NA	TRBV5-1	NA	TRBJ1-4	CASTAQGDKGEKLFF	TGCGCCAGCACTGCCCAAGGGGATAAGGGGGAAAAACTGTTTTTT
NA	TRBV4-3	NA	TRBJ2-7	CASSQASQGYEQYF	TGCGCCAGCAGCCAAGCTAGCCAGGGCTACGAGCAGTACTTC
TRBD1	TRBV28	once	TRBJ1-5	CASSPGQGFNQPQHF	TGTGCCAGCAGCCCGGGACAGGGTTTCAATCAGCCCCAGCATTTT
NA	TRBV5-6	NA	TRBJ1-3	CASSLLSSLYSGNTIYF	TGTGCCAGCAGCCTCCTTTCCAGCCTTTACTCTGGAAACACCATATATTTT
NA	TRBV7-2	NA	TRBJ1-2	CASSLAAQYEGGYTF	TGTGCCAGCAGCTTAGCGGCTCAGTATGAGGGTGGCTACACCTTC
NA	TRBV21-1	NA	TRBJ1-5	CASSKGRGSDQPQHF	TGTGCCAGCAGCAAAGGGCGGGGGAGCGATCAGCCCCAGCATTTT
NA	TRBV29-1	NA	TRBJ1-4	CSVARGANEKLFF	TGCAGCGTTGCAAGGGGCGCAAATGAAAAACTGTTTTTT
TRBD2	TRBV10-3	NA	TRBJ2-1	CAISESTGTSGSHEQFF	TGTGCCATCAGTGAATCCACGGGGACTAGCGGGAGTCATGAGCAGTTCTTC
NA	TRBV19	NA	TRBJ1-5	CASSDRGQFNQPQHF	TGTGCCAGTAGTGACCGCGGACAGTTCAATCAGCCCCAGCATTTT
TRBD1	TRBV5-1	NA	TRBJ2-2	CASSLRGTVNTGELFF	TGCGCCAGCAGCCTAAGAGGGACAGTTAACACCGGGGAGCTGTTTTTT
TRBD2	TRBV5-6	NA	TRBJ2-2	CASSPGGGNTGELFF	TGTGCCAGCAGCCCGGGCGGGGGGAACACCGGGGAGCTGTTTTTT
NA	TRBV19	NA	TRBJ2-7	CASTGTDYEQYF	TGTGCCAGTACAGGCACCGACTACGAGCAGTACTTC
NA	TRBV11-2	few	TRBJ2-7	CASSFQGTLTYEQYF	TGTGCCAGCAGCTTCCAGGGGACCCTTACCTACGAGCAGTACTTC
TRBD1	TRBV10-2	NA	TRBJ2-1	CASWGTGFGNEQFF	TGCGCCAGCTGGGGGACAGGGTTCGGTAATGAGCAGTTCTTC
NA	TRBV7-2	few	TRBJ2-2	CASSPMGRAGELFF	TGTGCCAGCAGCCCCATGGGGAGAGCCGGGGAGCTGTTTTTT